The 25 T cell receptor beta chains given below trace back to one sample, sequenced in a study of shared clonotypes between healthy human individuals. Some clones are missing from TCRdb's copy, which holds only in-frame ones; the method was immunoSEQ multiplex PCR. The table has about 1.1 million clones, approximately 80% seen once. Sample: memory CD4+ T cells from PBMCs. Subset defined: CD45RA-negative fraction. The receptors were gathered from a man younger than 35 in good health. Some clones in this sample may be carry-over from other donors' samples.

A remark on this clone: It is likely a read error: a sequence one base away is far more abundant. V gene TRBV30 combines with J gene TRBJ2-5; 7 bases fit TRBD2. J lost 9 bases, V lost 0 bases, and 7 bases had no gene match. CDR1 GTSNPN and CDR2 SVGIG come from the germline V gene (reference sequence). The CDR3 has 13 amino acids. This chain's CDR3 is CAWSVAGRTAQYF. DNA of the CDR3: TGTGCCTGGAGTGTAGCGGGGCGGACGGCCCAGTACTTC.

The V and J genes are TRBV7-6 and TRBJ2-3, with 12 bases fitting TRBD2. CDR3 length: 17 amino acids. CDR1 is SGHVS and CDR2 is FNYEAQ in the germline V gene. With 1 base clipped from V and 4 bases from J, the junction kept 6 bases outside the gene matches. This chain's CDR3 is CASSLGPTSGSADTQYF. The CDR3 nucleotides read TGTGCCAGCAGCTTAGGGCCGACTAGCGGGAGTGCAGATACGCAGTATTTT.

This chain joins TRBV2 and TRBJ2-7, with D tentatively TRBD1 or TRBD2 (5 bases each). The V end lost 7 bases, the J end lost 3 bases, and 19 bases lay between the germline ends. The CDR3 is 15 residues long. The germline V gene encodes CDR1 SNHLY and CDR2 FYNNEI. CDR3: CASKEGRSSGYEQYF. The CDR3 DNA is TGTGCCAGCAAAGAGGGGCGGTCATCCGGCTACGAGCAGTACTTC. Based on the CDR3 plus reference TRBV2 and TRBJ2-7, the full variable domain is EPEVTQTPSHQVTQMGQEVILRCVPISNHLYFYWYRQILGQKVEFLVSFYNNEISEKSEIFDDQFSVERPDGSNFTLKIRSTKLEDSAMYFCASKEGRSSGYEQYFGPGTRLTVT.

A few counts support this clone. The chain couples TRBV7-2 to TRBJ1-1; TRBD1 agrees at 7 bases. This CDR3 contains 14 residues. Unmatched junction bases numbered 10, after V lost 4 bases and J lost 8 bases. Germline values: CDR1 SGHTA, CDR2 FQGNSA. CDR3 residues: CASSSVPGTVEAFF. The DNA of the CDR3 is TGTGCCAGCAGCTCCGTCCCCGGGACAGTGGAAGCTTTCTTT.

The chain uses TRBV7-2 and TRBJ2-7; D remains ambiguous. The V gene's germline CDR1 is SGHTA and CDR2 FQGNSA. Between the trimmed V and J ends, which lost 4 bases and 12 bases, there was a span of 19 bases. The CDR3 length is 13 residues. The CDR3 sequence: CASSSTETHRRYF. The CDR3 DNA is TGTGCCAGCAGCTCCACCGAGACCCATCGGCGGTACTTC.

The V and J genes are TRBV30 and TRBJ1-2, with D unclear. CDR3 length: 14 amino acids. Germline lookup yields CDR1 GTSNPN and CDR2 SVGIG (reference sequence). V was shortened by 0 bases and J by 5 bases, with 13 bases between the two germline ends. In DNA form, the CDR3 reads TGTGCCTGGAGTGTAGGTTATATGCTGTATGGCTACACCTTC. Translation gives CAWSVGYMLYGYTF.

CDR3 bases: TGTGCCAGCAGTGTAGCGGGAGGGCTCGGCGAGACCCAGTACTTC. It codes for CASSVAGGLGETQYF. The chain couples TRBV2 to TRBJ2-5, with TRBD2 matching over 11 bases. This CDR3 has 15 amino acids. Germline CDR1 is SNHLY and CDR2 is FYNNEI. V shed 4 bases and J 5 bases; nucleotides not matched to a gene: 6.

The chain employs TRBV28 and TRBJ2-7; weak D call: TRBD2 (6 bases). There are 14 residues in the CDR3. Trimming took off 2 bases at V and 4 bases at J, with 12 bases between the two ends. CDR1 and CDR2 (germline): MDHEN, SYDVKM. In DNA form, the CDR3 reads TGTGCCAGCAGTTTACACCTGGGGACTTACGAGCAGTACTTC. It yields the protein CASSLHLGTYEQYF.

A remark on this clone: One base away lies a much larger clone, so this may be a sequencing read error. The chain recombines TRBV5-4 with TRBJ2-7; 7 positions match TRBD1. With V trimmed by 2 bases and J by 3 bases, 2 bases remained unmatched. Germline loops: CDR1 SGHNT, CDR2 YYREEE (reference sequence). The CDR3 consists of 13 residues. The DNA for the CDR3 is TGTGCCAGCAGCTTCCGGGACAGCTACGAGCAGTACTTC. Encoded protein: CASSFRDSYEQYF.

The rearrangement uses TRBV7-2 and TRBJ2-1; D is unresolved. The V gene lost 0 bases and the J gene lost 0 bases, with 9 bases spanning the gap. The CDR3 has 16 residues. Germline V lookup: CDR1 SGHTA, CDR2 FQGNSA. CDR3 sequence (DNA): TGTGCCAGCAGCTTAGCGTACAGCAACTCCTACAATGAGCAGTTCTTC. Its translation: CASSLAYSNSYNEQFF.

The V and J genes are TRBV27 and TRBJ1-5, with 10 positions matching TRBD1. The germline CDR1 and CDR2 sequences are MNHEY and SMNVEV (reference sequence). V trimming: 5 bases; J trimming: 2 bases; junction bases outside the gene matches: 9. This CDR3 region has 17 residues. CDR3 residues: CASSPQKGQGGNQPQHF. Here the CDR3 DNA reads TGTGCCAGCAGTCCCCAAAAAGGACAGGGGGGCAATCAGCCCCAGCATTTT.

The gene calls are TRBV9 and TRBJ2-1, with TRBD2 as a possible D gene (5 bases). Germline values: CDR1 SGDLS, CDR2 YYNGEE. This CDR3 has 15 amino acids. V was trimmed by 5 bases and J by 0 bases, leaving 12 bases between them. Here the CDR3 reads CASSREGFSYNEQFF. The CDR3 nucleotides read TGTGCCAGCAGTCGGGAAGGATTCTCCTACAATGAGCAGTTCTTC. Together with reference TRBV9 and TRBJ2-1, the CDR3 gives the full variable domain: DSGVTQTPKHLITATGQRVTLRCSPRSGDLSVYWYQQSLDQGLQFLIQYYNGEERAKGNILERFSAQQFPDLHSELNLSSLELGDSALYFCASSREGFSYNEQFFGPGTRLTVL.

In this sample, this clone turned up a few times. The V and J genes are TRBV7-8 and TRBJ2-5, with 8 bases matching TRBD1. V dropped 1 base and J dropped 6; count of bases not matched to a gene: 7. CDR1 SGHVS and CDR2 FQNEAQ come from the germline V gene. This CDR3 spans 15 amino acids. CDR3 DNA: TGTGCCAGCAGCTTAGACCCAGGGGGCGCACAGACCCAGTACTTC. It yields the protein CASSLDPGGAQTQYF. Drawing the rest from reference TRBV7-8 and TRBJ2-5, the complete variable domain is GAGVSQSPRYKVAKRGQDVALRCDPISGHVSLFWYQQALGQGPEFLTYFQNEAQLDKSGLPSDRFFAERPEGSVSTLKIQRTQQEDSAVYLCASSLDPGGAQTQYFGPGTRLLVL.

Worth noting for this clone: Other nucleotide sequences from this sample produce the same CDR3. The V and J genes are TRBV19 and TRBJ2-1; no clear D. The CDR3 consists of 11 residues. The V gene's germline CDR1 is LNHDA and CDR2 SQIVND (reference sequence). Trimming pared 3 bases from V and 7 bases from J, leaving 4 bases between. The CDR3 DNA sequence: TGTGCCAGTAGTATTCGAAATGAGCAGTTCTTC. Protein product: CASSIRNEQFF.

The rearrangement joins TRBV19 to TRBJ2-3, with no clear D. The germline V gene encodes CDR1 LNHDA and CDR2 SQIVND (reference sequence). Trimming removed 8 bases from V and 1 base from J, with 13 bases in between. The CDR3 length is 14 residues. CDR3 amino acids: CASRMDPRTDTQYF. CDR3 nucleotides: TGTGCCAGTCGAATGGATCCTCGCACAGATACGCAGTATTTT.

The genes are TRBV7-8 and TRBJ1-2, with D uncertain. Germline CDR1 reads SGHVS; CDR2 reads FQNEAQ. The V and J ends lost 2 bases and 4 bases respectively, with 2 bases between them. This CDR3 region has 11 residues. DNA of the CDR3: TGTGCCAGCAGCTTAACCTATGGCTACACCTTC. Residues: CASSLTYGYTF. Based on the CDR3 plus reference TRBV7-8 and TRBJ1-2, the full variable domain is GAGVSQSPRYKVAKRGQDVALRCDPISGHVSLFWYQQALGQGPEFLTYFQNEAQLDKSGLPSDRFFAERPEGSVSTLKIQRTQQEDSAVYLCASSLTYGYTFGSGTRLTVV.

For the CDR3, the DNA is TGTGCCAGCAGTTCACTGGGTGGGTTGGAGACCCAGTACTTC. Its protein product is CASSSLGGLETQYF. The chain joins TRBV28 to TRBJ2-5; D gene ambiguous. The germline V and J ends were trimmed by 4 bases and 5 bases, with 14 bases remaining between them. The germline V gene encodes CDR1 MDHEN and CDR2 SYDVKM. The CDR3 has 14 amino acids.

V is TRBV28 and J is TRBJ1-3; D is unresolved. Trimming cost V 2 bases and J 0 bases, with 5 bases left between them. The length of the CDR3 is 14 residues. CDR1 and CDR2 (germline): MDHEN, SYDVKM. CDR3 region: CASSLQSSGNTIYF. The CDR3 nucleotides read TGTGCCAGCAGTTTACAGAGCTCTGGAAACACCATATATTTT.

The gene calls are TRBV5-1 and TRBJ1-3; D call uncertain. Germline CDR1 and CDR2: SGHRS and YFSETQ. The CDR3 runs 14 residues. V dropped 8 bases and J dropped 2 bases, with 14 bases sitting between them. CDR3 in amino acids: CASSLGSPGNTIYF. CDR3 bases: TGCGCCAGTTCCCTGGGGTCTCCTGGAAACACCATATATTTT.

The chain combines TRBV5-6 with TRBJ2-1, with D perhaps TRBD1 or TRBD2 (6 bases each). Between the trimmed V and J ends, which lost 2 bases and 8 bases, there was a span of 11 bases. Germline V gives CDR1 SGHDT, CDR2 YYEEEE. The CDR3 contains 13 residues. In DNA form, the CDR3 reads TGTGCCAGCAGCTTAGGGGGGAAGGATGAGCAGTTCTTC. It encodes CASSLGGKDEQFF.

The chain uses TRBV5-4 and TRBJ1-2; 12 bases line up with TRBD1. Germline CDR1 reads SGHNT; CDR2 reads YYREEE (reference sequence). V dropped 4 bases and J dropped 1; count of bases not matched to a gene: 8. This CDR3 has 17 amino acids. The CDR3 DNA sequence: TGTGCCAGCAGCGTGGGACAGGGGGCTACCCTTAACTATGGCTACACCTTC. Protein product: CASSVGQGATLNYGYTF.

This clone occurred a few times. This same CDR3 is encoded by further DNA sequences in the sample. The V gene is TRBV7-3, the J gene TRBJ1-1; maybe TRBD1 (5 bases). Trimming left V 4 bases short and J 1 base short, with 7 bases between. CDR3 size: 13 residues. From germline, CDR1 is SGHTA and CDR2 FQGTGA. The CDR3 loop is CASSYTGNTEAFF. The CDR3 nucleotides are TGTGCCAGCAGCTATACAGGGAACACTGAAGCTTTCTTT. Using reference TRBV7-3 and TRBJ1-1 for the parts outside the CDR3, the full variable domain is GAGVSQTPSNKVTEKGKYVELRCDPISGHTALYWYRQSLGQGPEFLIYFQGTGAADDSGLPNDRFFAVRPEGSVSTLKIQRTERGDSAVYLCASSYTGNTEAFFGQGTRLTVV.

This clone was detected many times. The V gene is TRBV2, the J gene TRBJ2-7; D is undetermined. Germline CDR1 is SNHLY and CDR2 is FYNNEI. CDR3 length: 11 residues. V gave up 8 bases and J gave up 0 bases, with 5 bases separating them. CDR3 sequence: CASALSYEQYF. In DNA form, the CDR3 reads TGTGCCAGCGCCCTCTCCTACGAGCAGTACTTC.

This clone was detected only once. The chain couples TRBV7-9 to TRBJ2-1; either TRBD1 or TRBD2 may fit D (5 bases each). Trimming cost V 4 bases and J 5 bases, with 12 bases left between them. The germline V gene has CDR1 SEHNR and CDR2 FQNEAQ (reference sequence). The CDR3 consists of 14 residues. The DNA of the CDR3 is TGTGCCAGCAGCTCTACCGGGACCGACAATGAGCAGTTCTTC. It encodes CASSSTGTDNEQFF.

This clone appeared once. The V gene is TRBV7-2, the J gene TRBJ2-4, with 7 bases that match TRBD1. The ends lost 1 base at V and 0 bases at J; junction bases unmatched: 9. The CDR3 is 18 residues long. The germline V gene has CDR1 SGHTA and CDR2 FQGNSA. The CDR3, as DNA: TGTGCCAGCAGCTTAGGGCTCAGAAGGGGGCTAGCCAAAAACATTCAGTACTTC. This encodes CASSLGLRRGLAKNIQYF.